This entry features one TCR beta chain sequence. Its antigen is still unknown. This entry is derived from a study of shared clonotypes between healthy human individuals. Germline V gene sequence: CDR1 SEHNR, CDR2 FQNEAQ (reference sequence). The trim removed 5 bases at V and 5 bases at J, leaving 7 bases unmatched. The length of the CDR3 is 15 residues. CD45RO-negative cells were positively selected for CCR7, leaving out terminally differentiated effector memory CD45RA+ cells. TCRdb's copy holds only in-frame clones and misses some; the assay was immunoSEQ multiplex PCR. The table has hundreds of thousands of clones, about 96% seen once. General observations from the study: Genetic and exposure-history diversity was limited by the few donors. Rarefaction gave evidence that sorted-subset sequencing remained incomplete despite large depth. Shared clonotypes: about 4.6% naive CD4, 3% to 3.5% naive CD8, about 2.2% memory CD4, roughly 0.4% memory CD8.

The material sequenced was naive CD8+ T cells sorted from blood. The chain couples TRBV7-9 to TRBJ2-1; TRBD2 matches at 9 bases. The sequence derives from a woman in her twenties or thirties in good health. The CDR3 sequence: CASSPGTSRNNEQFF. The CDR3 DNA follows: TGTGCCAGCAGCCCAGGGACTAGCAGAAACAATGAGCAGTTCTTC.